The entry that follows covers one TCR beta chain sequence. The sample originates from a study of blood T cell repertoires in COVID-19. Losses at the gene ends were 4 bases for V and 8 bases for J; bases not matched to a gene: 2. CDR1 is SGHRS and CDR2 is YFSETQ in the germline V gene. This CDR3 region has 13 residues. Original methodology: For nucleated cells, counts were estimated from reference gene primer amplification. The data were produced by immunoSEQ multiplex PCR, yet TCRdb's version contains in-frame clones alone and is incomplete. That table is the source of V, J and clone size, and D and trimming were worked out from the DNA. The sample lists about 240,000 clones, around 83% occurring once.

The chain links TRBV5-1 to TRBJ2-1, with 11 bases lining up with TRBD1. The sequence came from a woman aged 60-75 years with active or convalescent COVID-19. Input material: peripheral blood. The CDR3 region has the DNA TGCGCCAGCAGCACGGGACAGGGGGATGAGCAGTTCTTC. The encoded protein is CASSTGQGDEQFF.